This T cell receptor (beta chain) was captured by sequencing in a study of blood T cells in healthy people across ages. Study conclusions and caveats: Relative to aged donors, long-lived donors carried more naive CD4+ cells and displayed higher diversity.

Regarding this clonotype: Its target is unknown.

Primed by a sample-barcoded 5' primer and a J-beta primer mix, a second PCR proceeded for about 7 to 11 cycles. MiXCR was run by TCRdb on the 5' RACE reads, yielding one entry per CDR3 protein. The sample holds about 640,000 distinct CDR3 sequences; 58% are singletons and the top ten take 30% to 40%. The CDR3 contains 14 residues. Trimming removed 2 bases at V and 11 bases at J, with 21 bases between. CDR1 DFQATT and CDR2 SNEGSKA come from the germline V gene (reference sequence). Sequencing used blood. The sequence derives from a man aged 60-69 years in good health. The chain recombines TRBV20-1 with TRBJ2-5; D unresolved. The CDR3 DNA sequence: TGCAGTGCTAGAAAGCCCATGAGTAACAATGAGCAGTACTTC. It encodes CSARKPMSNNEQYF.